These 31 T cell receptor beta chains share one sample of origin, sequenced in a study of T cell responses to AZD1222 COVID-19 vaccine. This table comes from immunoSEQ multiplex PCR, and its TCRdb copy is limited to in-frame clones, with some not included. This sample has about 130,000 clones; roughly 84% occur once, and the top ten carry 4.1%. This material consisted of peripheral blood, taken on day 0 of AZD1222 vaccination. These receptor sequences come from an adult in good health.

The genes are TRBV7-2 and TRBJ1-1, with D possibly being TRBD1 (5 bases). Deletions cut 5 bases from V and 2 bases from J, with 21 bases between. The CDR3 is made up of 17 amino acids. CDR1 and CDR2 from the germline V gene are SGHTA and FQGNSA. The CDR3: CASSRPPGKGDNTEAFF. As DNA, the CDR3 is TGTGCCAGCAGCCGCCCACCAGGGAAGGGAGACAACACTGAAGCTTTCTTT.

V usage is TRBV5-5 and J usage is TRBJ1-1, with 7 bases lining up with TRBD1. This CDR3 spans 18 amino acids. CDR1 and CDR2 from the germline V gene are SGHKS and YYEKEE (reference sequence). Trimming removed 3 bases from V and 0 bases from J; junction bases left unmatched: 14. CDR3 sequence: CASSSRIGTDIMNTEAFF. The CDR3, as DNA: TGTGCCAGCAGCTCCCGAATCGGGACAGATATCATGAACACTGAAGCTTTCTTT.

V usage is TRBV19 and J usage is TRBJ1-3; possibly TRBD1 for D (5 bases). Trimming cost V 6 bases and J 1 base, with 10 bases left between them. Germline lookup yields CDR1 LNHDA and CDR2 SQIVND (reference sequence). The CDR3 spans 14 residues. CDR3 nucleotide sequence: TGTGCCAGTAGGGGGGATATTTCTGGAAACACCATATATTTT. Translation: CASRGDISGNTIYF.

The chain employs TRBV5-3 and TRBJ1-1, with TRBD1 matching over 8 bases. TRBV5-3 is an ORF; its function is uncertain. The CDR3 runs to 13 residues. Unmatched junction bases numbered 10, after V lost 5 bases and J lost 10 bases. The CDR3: CARSNDRGERAFF. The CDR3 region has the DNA TGTGCCAGAAGTAACGACAGGGGTGAGAGAGCTTTCTTT.

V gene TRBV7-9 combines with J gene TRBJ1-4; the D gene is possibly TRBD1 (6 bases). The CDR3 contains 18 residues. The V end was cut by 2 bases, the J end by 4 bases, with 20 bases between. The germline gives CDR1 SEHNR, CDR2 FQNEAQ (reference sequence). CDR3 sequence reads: CASSLTPTLGQYNEKLFF. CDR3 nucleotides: TGTGCCAGCAGCTTAACACCCACCTTAGGACAGTATAATGAAAAACTGTTTTTT.

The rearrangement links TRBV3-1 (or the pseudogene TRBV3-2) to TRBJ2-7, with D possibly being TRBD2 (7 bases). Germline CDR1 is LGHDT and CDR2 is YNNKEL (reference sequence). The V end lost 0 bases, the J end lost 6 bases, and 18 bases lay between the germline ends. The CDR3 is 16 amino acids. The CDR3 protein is CASSQDWGRGAVEQYF. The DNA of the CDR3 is TGTGCCAGCAGCCAAGATTGGGGGAGGGGGGCGGTCGAGCAGTACTTC.

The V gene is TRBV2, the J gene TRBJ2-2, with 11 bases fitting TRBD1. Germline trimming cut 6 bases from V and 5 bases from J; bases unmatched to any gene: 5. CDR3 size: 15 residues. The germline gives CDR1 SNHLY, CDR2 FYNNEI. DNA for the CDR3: TGTGCCAGCAGACACGGGACAGGGGGGACCGGGGAGCTGTTTTTT. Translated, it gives CASRHGTGGTGELFF.

CDR3 DNA sequence: TGTGCCAGCTCGAACCTCTACGAGCAGTACTTC. It is translated as CASSNLYEQYF. The chain employs TRBV12-3 or TRBV12-4 and TRBJ2-7; D ambiguous. This CDR3 comprises 11 residues. The V end lost 8 bases, the J end lost 3 bases, and 8 bases lay between the germline ends.

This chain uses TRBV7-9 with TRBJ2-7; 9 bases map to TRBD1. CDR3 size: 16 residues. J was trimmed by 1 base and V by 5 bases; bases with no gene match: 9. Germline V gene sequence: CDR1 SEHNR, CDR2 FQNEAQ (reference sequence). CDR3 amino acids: CASSETDRGRSYEQYF. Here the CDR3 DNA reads TGTGCCAGCAGCGAAACGGACAGGGGACGGTCCTACGAGCAGTACTTC. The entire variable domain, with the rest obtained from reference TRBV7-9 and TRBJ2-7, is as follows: DTGVSQNPRHKITKRGQNVTFRCDPISEHNRLYWYRQTLGQGPEFLTYFQNEAQLEKSRLLSDRFSAERPKGSFSTLEIQRTEQGDSAMYLCASSETDRGRSYEQYFGPGTRLTVT.

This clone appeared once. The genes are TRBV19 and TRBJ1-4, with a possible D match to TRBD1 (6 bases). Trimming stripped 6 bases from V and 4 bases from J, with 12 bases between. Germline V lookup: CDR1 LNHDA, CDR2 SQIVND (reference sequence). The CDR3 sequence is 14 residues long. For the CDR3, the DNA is TGTGCCAGTAGCCGACAGGAAAATAATGAAAAACTGTTTTTT. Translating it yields CASSRQENNEKLFF.

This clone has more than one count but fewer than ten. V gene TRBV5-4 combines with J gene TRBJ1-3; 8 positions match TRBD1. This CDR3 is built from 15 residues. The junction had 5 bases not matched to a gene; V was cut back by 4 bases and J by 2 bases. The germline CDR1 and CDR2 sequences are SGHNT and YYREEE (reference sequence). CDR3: CASSPSTGAGNTIYF. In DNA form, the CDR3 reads TGTGCCAGCAGCCCATCGACAGGGGCTGGAAACACCATATATTTT.

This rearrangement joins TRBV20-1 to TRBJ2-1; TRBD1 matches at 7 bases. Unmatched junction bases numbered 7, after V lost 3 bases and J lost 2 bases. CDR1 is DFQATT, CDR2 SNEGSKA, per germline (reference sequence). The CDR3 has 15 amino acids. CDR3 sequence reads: CSASPWDRTYNEQFF. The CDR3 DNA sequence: TGCAGTGCTAGTCCGTGGGACAGAACCTACAATGAGCAGTTCTTC.

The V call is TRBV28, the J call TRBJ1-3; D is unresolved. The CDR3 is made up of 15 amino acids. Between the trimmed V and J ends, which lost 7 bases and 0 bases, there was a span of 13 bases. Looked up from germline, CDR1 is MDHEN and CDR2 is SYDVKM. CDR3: CASTPPVRSGNTIYF. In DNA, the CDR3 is TGTGCCAGCACCCCGCCGGTTCGCTCTGGAAACACCATATATTTT.

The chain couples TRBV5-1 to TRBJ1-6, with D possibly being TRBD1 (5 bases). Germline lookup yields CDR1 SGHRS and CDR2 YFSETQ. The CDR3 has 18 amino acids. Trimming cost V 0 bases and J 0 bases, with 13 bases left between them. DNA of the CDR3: TGCGCCAGCAGCTTGGCTGACAGTACGAGCTCCTATAATTCACCCCTCCACTTT. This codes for CASSLADSTSSYNSPLHF.

CDR3 coding DNA: TGTGCCAGCAGCTTATCCTCTACCCCGGCGGATGAGCAGTTCTTC. Protein: CASSLSSTPADEQFF. This chain uses TRBV7-3 with TRBJ2-1, with D uncertain. The ends were cut back, 2 bases at V and 8 bases at J, with 16 bases in the middle. Germline assignment: CDR1 SGHTA and CDR2 FQGTGA. The CDR3 is 15 amino acids.

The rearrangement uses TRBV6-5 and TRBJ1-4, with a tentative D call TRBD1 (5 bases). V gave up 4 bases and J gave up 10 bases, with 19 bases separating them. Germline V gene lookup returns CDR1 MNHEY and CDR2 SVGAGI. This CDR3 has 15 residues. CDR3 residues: CASSLGPPNKGKLFF. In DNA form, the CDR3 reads TGTGCCAGCAGTTTGGGACCGCCGAATAAGGGAAAACTGTTTTTT.

The CDR3 DNA follows: TGTGCCAGCACAGCGGGGGGGCAAAGAGTTGCCTACGAGCAGTACTTC. It yields the protein CASTAGGQRVAYEQYF. The genes are TRBV5-8 and TRBJ2-7; 10 bases match TRBD2. Germline values: CDR1 SGHTS, CDR2 YDEGEE. The CDR3 loop spans 16 amino acids. The J segment lost 2 bases and the V segment lost 6 bases, leaving 11 bases of the junction unmatched.

The CDR3 here is CATRGPTYEQYF. For the CDR3, the DNA is TGTGCCACCAGGGGGCCAACCTACGAGCAGTACTTC. The chain uses TRBV10-3 and TRBJ2-7, with 8 bases identical to TRBD1. V lost 10 bases to trimming and J lost 2 bases; unmatched junction nucleotides: 4. There are 12 residues in the CDR3. Germline V gives CDR1 ENHRY, CDR2 SYGVKD.

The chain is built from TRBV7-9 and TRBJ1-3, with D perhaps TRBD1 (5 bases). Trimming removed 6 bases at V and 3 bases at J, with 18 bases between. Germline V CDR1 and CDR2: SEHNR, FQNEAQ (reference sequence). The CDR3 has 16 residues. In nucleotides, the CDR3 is TGTGCCAGCAGTCCCCGTTCAGACAGCGGTGGAAACACCATATATTTT. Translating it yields CASSPRSDSGGNTIYF.

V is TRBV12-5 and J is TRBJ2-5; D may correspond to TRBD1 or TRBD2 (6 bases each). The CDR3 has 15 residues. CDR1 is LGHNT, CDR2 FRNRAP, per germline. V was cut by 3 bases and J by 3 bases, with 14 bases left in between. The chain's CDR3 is CASGLGGGAEETQYF. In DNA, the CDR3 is TGTGCTAGTGGTTTAGGGGGAGGTGCTGAAGAGACCCAGTACTTC.

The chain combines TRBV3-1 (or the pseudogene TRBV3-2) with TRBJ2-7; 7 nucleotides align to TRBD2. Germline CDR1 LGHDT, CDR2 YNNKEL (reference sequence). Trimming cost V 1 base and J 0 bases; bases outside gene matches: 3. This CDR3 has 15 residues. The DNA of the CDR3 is TGTGCCAGCAGCCAAGCCCGGGGGGTCTCCTACGAGCAGTACTTC. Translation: CASSQARGVSYEQYF.

The CDR3 region is CASSQGAGGIETQYF. DNA of the CDR3: TGTGCCAGCAGCCAGGGGGCAGGGGGCATTGAGACCCAGTACTTC. This chain uses TRBV7-2 with TRBJ2-5, with 8 positions matching TRBD1. The length of the CDR3 is 15 residues. Trimming at V came to 5 bases and at J to 5 bases, leaving 10 bases not matched to a gene. Germline-derived CDR1 and CDR2 are SGHTA and FQGNSA.

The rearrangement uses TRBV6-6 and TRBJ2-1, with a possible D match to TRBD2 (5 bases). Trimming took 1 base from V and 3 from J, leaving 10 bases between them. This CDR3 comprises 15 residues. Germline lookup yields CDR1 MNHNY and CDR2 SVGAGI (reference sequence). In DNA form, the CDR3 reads TGTGCCAGCAGTTACTTGAGGGCGGACTACAATGAGCAGTTCTTC. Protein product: CASSYLRADYNEQFF.

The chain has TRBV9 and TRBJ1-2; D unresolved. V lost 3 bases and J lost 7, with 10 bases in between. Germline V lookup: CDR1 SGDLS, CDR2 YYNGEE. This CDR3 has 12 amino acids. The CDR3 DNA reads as TGTGCCAGCAGCGCGACCGACACTGGCTACACCTTC. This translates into CASSATDTGYTF.

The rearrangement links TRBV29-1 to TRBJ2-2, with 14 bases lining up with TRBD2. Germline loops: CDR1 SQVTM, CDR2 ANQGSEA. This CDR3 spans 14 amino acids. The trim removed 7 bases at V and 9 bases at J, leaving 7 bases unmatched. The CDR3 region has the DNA TGCAGCGCAGTGACTAGCGGGGGGGCCAGGGAGCTGTTTTTT. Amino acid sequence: CSAVTSGGARELFF.

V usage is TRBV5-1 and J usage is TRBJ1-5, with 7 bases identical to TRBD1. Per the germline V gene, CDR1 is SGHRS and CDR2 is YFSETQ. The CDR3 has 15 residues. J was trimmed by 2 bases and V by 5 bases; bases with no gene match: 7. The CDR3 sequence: CASRSTGYGNQPQHF. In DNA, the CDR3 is TGCGCCAGCAGATCGACAGGGTATGGCAATCAGCCCCAGCATTTT.

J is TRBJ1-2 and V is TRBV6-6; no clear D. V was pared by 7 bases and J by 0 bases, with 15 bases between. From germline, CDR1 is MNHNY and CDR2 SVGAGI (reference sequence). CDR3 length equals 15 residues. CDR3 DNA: TGTGCCAGCACTCTATTTCAGACCACTAACTATGGCTACACCTTC. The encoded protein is CASTLFQTTNYGYTF.

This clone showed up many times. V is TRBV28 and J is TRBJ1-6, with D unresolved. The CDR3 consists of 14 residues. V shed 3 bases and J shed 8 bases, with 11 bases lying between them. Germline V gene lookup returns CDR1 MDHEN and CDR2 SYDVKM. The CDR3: CASSLAGIDSPLHF. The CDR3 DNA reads TGTGCCAGCAGTTTGGCAGGTATCGATTCACCCCTCCACTTT.

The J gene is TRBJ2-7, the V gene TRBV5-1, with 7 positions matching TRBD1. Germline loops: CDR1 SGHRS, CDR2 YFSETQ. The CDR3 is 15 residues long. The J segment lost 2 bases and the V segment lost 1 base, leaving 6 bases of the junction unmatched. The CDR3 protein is CASSLSGQNTYEQYF. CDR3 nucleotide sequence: TGCGCCAGCAGCTTGTCGGGACAGAACACCTACGAGCAGTACTTC.

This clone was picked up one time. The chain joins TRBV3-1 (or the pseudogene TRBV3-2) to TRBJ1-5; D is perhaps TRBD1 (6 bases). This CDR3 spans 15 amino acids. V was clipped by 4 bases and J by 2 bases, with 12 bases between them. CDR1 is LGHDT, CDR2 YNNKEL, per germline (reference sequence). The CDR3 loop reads CASSLQGLGNQPQHF. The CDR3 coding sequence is TGTGCCAGCAGCCTACAGGGATTAGGCAATCAGCCCCAGCATTTT.

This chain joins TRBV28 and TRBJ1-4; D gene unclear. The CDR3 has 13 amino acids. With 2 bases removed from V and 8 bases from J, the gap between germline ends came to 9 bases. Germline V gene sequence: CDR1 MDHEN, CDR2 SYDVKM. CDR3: CASSLVRSEKLFF. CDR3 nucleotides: TGTGCCAGCAGTTTAGTCAGGTCAGAAAAACTGTTTTTT.